This entry lists 25 T cell receptor beta chains sequenced from one sample in a study of control samples from healthy donors and cancer patients. Libraries were prepared by immunoSEQ multiplex PCR; TCRdb keeps only in-frame clonotypes and omits some of them. Found here are 80,000 to 100,000 clones, 80% to 95% of them singletons; the top ten hold 3%. The sample consisted of blood. Receptors were obtained from a human donor in good health. The donor label of this sample is uncertain.

This chain links TRBV19 with TRBJ1-1, with 10 bases identical to TRBD1. The germline CDR1 and CDR2 sequences are LNHDA and SQIVND (reference sequence). This CDR3 region has 13 residues. The ends lost 7 bases at V and 3 bases at J; junction bases unmatched: 2. CDR3 DNA sequence: TGTGCCAGTATGGGACAGGGGTACACTGAAGCTTTCTTT. This translates into CASMGQGYTEAFF.

The chain joins TRBV15 to TRBJ1-1, with unresolved D. The CDR3 has 15 amino acids. In germline, CDR1 is LNHNV, CDR2 YYDKDF (reference sequence). With 1 base removed from V and 3 bases from J, the gap between germline ends came to 12 bases. In nucleotides, the CDR3 is TGTGCCACCAGCAGAGGACGGGGTTTGGACACTGAAGCTTTCTTT. It encodes CATSRGRGLDTEAFF.

The CDR3 bases are TGCGCCAGCAGCATGACTAGCGGGGGGCTAGATACGCAGTATTTT. Its protein is CASSMTSGGLDTQYF. The V gene is TRBV5-1, the J gene TRBJ2-3; 13 bases are a match to TRBD2. The length of the CDR3 is 15 residues. CDR1 SGHRS and CDR2 YFSETQ come from the germline V gene. The V and J ends lost 4 bases and 5 bases, in that order; junction bases with no gene match: 4.

This chain connects TRBV7-3 to TRBJ1-2; 8 nucleotides align to TRBD1. From germline, CDR1 is SGHTA and CDR2 FQGTGA. The CDR3 has 13 amino acids. J lost 9 bases, V lost 4 bases, and 7 bases had no gene match. The DNA for the CDR3 is TGTGCCAGCAGCTCCGGGACAGGTGACCGCTACACCTTC. It encodes CASSSGTGDRYTF.

This chain joins TRBV10-2 and TRBJ2-2; D might be TRBD1 (6 bases). V was shortened by 6 bases and J by 7 bases, with 18 bases between the two germline ends. The V gene's germline CDR1 is WSHSY and CDR2 SAAADI. The CDR3 totals 15 residues. Written as DNA, the CDR3 is TGCGCCAGCAGAGTTGGGGGCGAATTGGTCGGGGAGCTGTTTTTT. This translates into CASRVGGELVGELFF.

The chain joins TRBV19 to TRBJ1-3; D perhaps matches TRBD1 (6 bases). CDR3 size: 13 residues. Germline CDR1 reads LNHDA; CDR2 reads SQIVND (reference sequence). Trimming removed 7 bases at V and 4 bases at J, with 11 bases between. CDR3 bases: TGTGCCAGTATAGGGACACCAGGAAACACCATATATTTT. Translated: CASIGTPGNTIYF.

This clone was observed once. This chain joins TRBV5-1 and TRBJ2-3; D call uncertain. The CDR3 length is 17 residues. V lost 4 bases to trimming and J lost 4 bases, with 22 bases between them. Germline CDR1 is SGHRS and CDR2 is YFSETQ. The CDR3, as DNA: TGCGCCAGCAGCGTCCATGGGCCCCAGCCGGGTGCAGATACGCAGTATTTT. Translating gives CASSVHGPQPGADTQYF.

The CDR3 DNA is TGTGCCAGCAGCTCCGTTGAAAACGCGCGGGAGCTGTTTTTT. It codes for CASSSVENARELFF. The rearrangement links TRBV6-5 to TRBJ2-2, with D uncertain. The CDR3 sequence is 14 residues long. The V end lost 6 bases, the J end lost 9 bases, and 17 bases lay between the germline ends. Germline V gene data show CDR1 as MNHEY and CDR2 as SVGAGI.

V is TRBV9 and J is TRBJ1-2; no clear D. The CDR3 extends over 13 amino acids. The V gene lost 0 bases and the J gene lost 7 bases, with 10 bases spanning the gap. Per germline, CDR1 SGDLS and CDR2 YYNGEE. The CDR3 nucleotides read TGTGCCAGCAGCGTAGCTACGTGGAGTGGCTACACCTTC. Its translation is CASSVATWSGYTF.

The chain uses TRBV24-1 and TRBJ1-5; a possible D gene is TRBD1 (6 bases). The ends were cut back, 4 bases at V and 3 bases at J, with 9 bases in the middle. This CDR3 contains 14 residues. Germline values: CDR1 KGHDR, CDR2 SFDVKD. The CDR3: CATSEVGANQPQHF. DNA for the CDR3: TGTGCCACCAGTGAGGTGGGGGCCAATCAGCCCCAGCATTTT.

V gene TRBV13 combines with J gene TRBJ1-4; D remains unclear. The CDR3 consists of 16 residues. The V gene's germline CDR1 is PRHDT and CDR2 FYEKMQ (reference sequence). V was cut by 5 bases and J by 8 bases, with 21 bases left in between. This CDR3 is CASSPDGPGLREKLFF. The CDR3, as DNA: TGTGCCAGCAGCCCGGACGGACCGGGCCTGAGGGAAAAACTGTTTTTT.

This chain joins TRBV11-2 and TRBJ2-1; D possibly corresponds to TRBD2 (5 bases). This CDR3 contains 13 residues. Trimming removed 1 base from V and 8 bases from J, with 9 bases in between. Germline V gene sequence: CDR1 SGHAT, CDR2 FQNNGV. CDR3 protein: CASSLGGNHEQFF. As DNA, the CDR3 is TGTGCCAGCAGCTTAGGAGGGAACCATGAGCAGTTCTTC.

The chain is built from TRBV12-3 or TRBV12-4 and TRBJ1-2; TRBD1 is a possible D gene (5 bases). This CDR3 is built from 13 residues. V gave up 3 bases and J gave up 2 bases, with 7 bases separating them. This CDR3 is CASSFQGNYGYTF. CDR3 in DNA: TGTGCCAGCAGTTTCCAGGGCAACTATGGCTACACCTTC.

This clone was seen a handful of times. The V call is TRBV27, the J call TRBJ1-2; no reliable D call. V was pared by 5 bases and J by 2 bases, with 12 bases between. This CDR3 contains 14 residues. From germline, CDR1 is MNHEY and CDR2 SMNVEV (reference sequence). The chain's CDR3 is CASSPSYGNYGYTF. The CDR3 nucleotides read TGTGCCAGCAGTCCCTCGTACGGAAACTATGGCTACACCTTC.

This clone occurred once. V usage is TRBV2 and J usage is TRBJ2-2, with a tentative D call TRBD2 (6 bases). This CDR3 contains 13 residues. The V gene lost 4 bases and the J gene lost 5 bases, with 8 bases spanning the gap. The germline V gene has CDR1 SNHLY and CDR2 FYNNEI. The CDR3, as DNA: TGTGCCAGCAGTGGGGACTTGACCGGGGAGCTGTTTTTT. This sequence encodes CASSGDLTGELFF.

The chain combines TRBV6-5 with TRBJ1-2; weak D call: TRBD1 (6 bases). Germline V gene sequence: CDR1 MNHEY, CDR2 SVGAGI. The length of the CDR3 is 13 residues. The V end was cut by 10 bases, the J end by 8 bases, with 20 bases between. CDR3 loop: CANRDRYRGGYTF. The CDR3 DNA sequence: TGTGCCAACCGCGACAGGTACAGAGGAGGCTACACCTTC.

As to this clone: Relative to the germline gene, one junction end is altered; a read error may explain this. The rearrangement joins TRBV5-1 to TRBJ2-5, with D possibly TRBD1 on 5 matching bases. There are 14 residues in the CDR3. CDR1 SGHRS and CDR2 YFSETQ come from the germline V gene. DNA of the CDR3: TGCGCCAGCAGCCCCGGACATAGCCAAGATACCCAGTACTTC. Amino acids: CASSPGHSQDTQYF.

The genes are TRBV30 and TRBJ1-3; weak D call: TRBD1 (5 bases). Per germline, CDR1 GTSNPN and CDR2 SVGIG (reference sequence). Trimming took 0 bases from V and 2 from J, leaving 11 bases between them. CDR3 length: 15 residues. For the CDR3, the DNA is TGTGCCTGGAGTGTCGGCAGGGCCGCTGGAAACACCATATATTTT. This sequence encodes CAWSVGRAAGNTIYF. The entire variable domain, with the rest obtained from reference TRBV30 and TRBJ1-3, is as follows: SQTIHQWPATLVQPVGSPLSLECTVEGTSNPNLYWYRQAAGRGLQLLFYSVGIGQISSEVPQNLSASRPQDRQFILSSKKLLLSDSGFYLCAWSVGRAAGNTIYFGEGSWLTVV.

The CDR3 spells CASSRRGGLGTDTQYF. In DNA form, the CDR3 reads TGTGCCAGCAGCCGCCGTGGGGGGCTTGGTACGGATACGCAGTATTTT. The chain joins TRBV14 to TRBJ2-3; either TRBD1 or TRBD2 may supply D (6 bases each). The germline CDR1 and CDR2 sequences are SGHDN and FVKESK. CDR3 size: 16 residues. V was cut by 4 bases and J by 6 bases, with 20 bases left in between.

The chain employs TRBV5-4 and TRBJ2-1, with D perhaps matching TRBD2 (5 bases). The CDR3 runs 15 residues. Trimming left V 4 bases short and J 7 bases short, with 18 bases between. Germline V CDR1 and CDR2: SGHNT, YYREEE (reference sequence). CDR3 bases: TGTGCCAGCAGCGCAACGGCTAGTTCGGGGAATGAGCAGTTCTTC. Protein sequence: CASSATASSGNEQFF.

This sequence joins TRBV6-5 and TRBJ1-5; no definite D call. V lost 6 bases, J lost 4 bases, and 10 bases lay in between. This CDR3 comprises 13 residues. Germline V gene sequence: CDR1 MNHEY, CDR2 SVGAGI. CDR3 nucleotide sequence: TGTGCCAGCAGGCCAAACGGTAATCAGCCCCAGCATTTT. Translated: CASRPNGNQPQHF.

The chain has TRBV9 and TRBJ1-1, with 8 nucleotides matching TRBD1. Germline values: CDR1 SGDLS, CDR2 YYNGEE. V lost 0 bases, J lost 5 bases, and 9 bases stayed unmatched. The CDR3 extends over 16 amino acids. The CDR3 DNA is TGTGCCAGCAGCGTAGGAGCAGGGGGCGCAGAGACTGAAGCTTTCTTT. This encodes CASSVGAGGAETEAFF.

J is TRBJ1-4 and V is TRBV6-5, with D unresolved. This CDR3 region has 14 residues. From germline, CDR1 is MNHEY and CDR2 SVGAGI. Trimming removed 4 bases at V and 3 bases at J, with 9 bases between. In DNA form, the CDR3 reads TGTGCCAGCAGTTCGGGGAGGTCTAATGAAAAACTGTTTTTT. Protein product: CASSSGRSNEKLFF.

This chain uses TRBV9 with TRBJ1-6, with D unresolved. CDR3 length equals 13 residues. CDR1 SGDLS and CDR2 YYNGEE come from the germline V gene. V was clipped by 0 bases and J by 9 bases, with 7 bases between them. The CDR3 loop is CASSVALGSPLHF. CDR3 nucleotides: TGTGCCAGCAGCGTAGCTTTAGGTTCACCCCTCCACTTT.

V usage is TRBV6-6 and J usage is TRBJ2-7; 11 bases agree with TRBD1. V was pared by 2 bases and J by 7 bases, with 4 bases of the junction left unmatched. The CDR3 extends over 14 amino acids. Germline V gene data show CDR1 as MNHNY and CDR2 as SVGAGI (reference sequence). CDR3: CASSYGQGAGEQYF. In DNA, the CDR3 is TGTGCCAGCAGTTACGGACAGGGGGCGGGGGAGCAGTACTTC.